This TCR beta chain was observed in a study of blood T cell repertoires in COVID-19. Study-wide context: Sample material is recorded as cDNA or gDNA derived from T cells, B-cell-depleted T cells, or PBMCs.

The V gene lost 1 base and the J gene lost 2 bases, with 4 bases spanning the gap. Germline-derived CDR1 and CDR2 are LNHNV and YYDKDF (reference sequence). The CDR3 extends over 13 amino acids. Participant-given clinical history determined each cohort assignment. Measured with immunoSEQ multiplex PCR; TCRdb has only the in-frame clones, and not every one. The repertoire consists of about 140,000 clones, with roughly 80% occurring once and the leading ten covering 1.5% to 2%. This clonotype was obtained from a woman under 30 who had been exposed to COVID-19. Input material: PBMCs or T cells enriched from blood (not recorded which). The rearrangement joins TRBV15 to TRBJ2-3; no clear D. The CDR3 nucleotides are TGTGCCACCAGCAGAGCGTCCACAGATACGCAGTATTTT. Its translation is CATSRASTDTQYF.